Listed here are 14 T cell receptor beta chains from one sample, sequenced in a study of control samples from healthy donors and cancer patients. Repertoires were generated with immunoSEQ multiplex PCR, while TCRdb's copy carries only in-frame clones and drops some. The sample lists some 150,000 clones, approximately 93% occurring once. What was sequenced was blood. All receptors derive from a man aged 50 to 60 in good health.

CDR3 sequence reads: CASGWDYNEQFF. In DNA, the CDR3 is TGCGCCAGCGGTTGGGATTACAATGAGCAGTTCTTC. The chain employs TRBV5-1 and TRBJ2-1, with unresolved D. Trimming took 7 bases from V and 4 from J, leaving 9 bases between them. The germline gives CDR1 SGHRS, CDR2 YFSETQ. The CDR3 contains 12 residues.

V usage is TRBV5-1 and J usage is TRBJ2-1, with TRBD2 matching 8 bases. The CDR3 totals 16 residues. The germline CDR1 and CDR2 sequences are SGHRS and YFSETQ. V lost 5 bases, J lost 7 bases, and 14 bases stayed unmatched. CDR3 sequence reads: CASRVSPGTRGNEQFF. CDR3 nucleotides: TGCGCCAGCAGAGTTTCCCCCGGGACTAGGGGGAATGAGCAGTTCTTC.

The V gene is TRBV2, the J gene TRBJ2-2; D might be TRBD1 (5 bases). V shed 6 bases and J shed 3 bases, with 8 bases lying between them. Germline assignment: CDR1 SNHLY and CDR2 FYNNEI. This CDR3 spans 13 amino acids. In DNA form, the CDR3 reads TGTGCCAGCAGCCTGACAGACACCGGGGAGCTGTTTTTT. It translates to CASSLTDTGELFF.

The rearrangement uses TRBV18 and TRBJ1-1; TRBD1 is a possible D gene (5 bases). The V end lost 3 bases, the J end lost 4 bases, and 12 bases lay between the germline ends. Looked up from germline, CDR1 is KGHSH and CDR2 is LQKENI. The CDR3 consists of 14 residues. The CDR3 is CASSPSQGGTEAFF. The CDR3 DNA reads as TGTGCCAGCTCACCCTCTCAGGGTGGCACTGAAGCTTTCTTT.

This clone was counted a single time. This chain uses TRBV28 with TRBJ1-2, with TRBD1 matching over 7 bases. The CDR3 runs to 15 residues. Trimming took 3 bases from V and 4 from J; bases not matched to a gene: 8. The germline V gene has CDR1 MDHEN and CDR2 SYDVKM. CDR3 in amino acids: CASSFPTGAGYGYTF. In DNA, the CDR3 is TGTGCCAGCAGTTTTCCCACAGGGGCGGGCTATGGCTACACCTTC.

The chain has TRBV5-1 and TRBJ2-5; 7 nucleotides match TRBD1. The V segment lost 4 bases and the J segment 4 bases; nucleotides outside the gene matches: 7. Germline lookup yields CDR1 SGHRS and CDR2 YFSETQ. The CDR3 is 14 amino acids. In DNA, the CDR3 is TGCGCCAGCAGCCAGGGACAGAGAGTAGAGACCCAGTACTTC. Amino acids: CASSQGQRVETQYF.

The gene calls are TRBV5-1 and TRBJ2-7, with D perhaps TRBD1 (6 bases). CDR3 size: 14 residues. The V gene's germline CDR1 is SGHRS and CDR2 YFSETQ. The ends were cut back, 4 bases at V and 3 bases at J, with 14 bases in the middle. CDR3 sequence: CASSQQGIGYEQYF. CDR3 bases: TGCGCCAGCAGCCAGCAGGGGATTGGCTACGAGCAGTACTTC.

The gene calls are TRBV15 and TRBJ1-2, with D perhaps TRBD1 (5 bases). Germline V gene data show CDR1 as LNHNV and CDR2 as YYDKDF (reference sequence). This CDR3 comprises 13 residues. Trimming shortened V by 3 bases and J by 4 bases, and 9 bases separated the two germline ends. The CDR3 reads CATSSRDGYGYTF. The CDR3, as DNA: TGTGCCACCAGCAGCCGGGACGGCTATGGCTACACCTTC.

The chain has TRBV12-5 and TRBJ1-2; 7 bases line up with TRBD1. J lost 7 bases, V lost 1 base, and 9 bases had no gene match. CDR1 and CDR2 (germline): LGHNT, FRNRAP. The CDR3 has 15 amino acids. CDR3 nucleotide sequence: TGTGCTAGTGGTTTGGACACAGGGGTGATTGGTGGCTACACCTTC. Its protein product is CASGLDTGVIGGYTF.

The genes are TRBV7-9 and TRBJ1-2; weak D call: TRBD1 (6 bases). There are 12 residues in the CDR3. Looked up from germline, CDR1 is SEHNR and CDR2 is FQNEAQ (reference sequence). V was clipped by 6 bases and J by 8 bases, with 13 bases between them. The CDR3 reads CASREQGRGYTF. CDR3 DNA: TGTGCCAGCAGAGAACAGGGACGGGGCTACACCTTC.

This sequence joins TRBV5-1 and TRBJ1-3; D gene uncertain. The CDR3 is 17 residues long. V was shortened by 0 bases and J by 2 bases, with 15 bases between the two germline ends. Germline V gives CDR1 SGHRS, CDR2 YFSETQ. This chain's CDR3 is CASSLVALHFPGNTIYF. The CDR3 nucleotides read TGCGCCAGCAGCTTGGTGGCCCTCCATTTTCCTGGAAACACCATATATTTT.

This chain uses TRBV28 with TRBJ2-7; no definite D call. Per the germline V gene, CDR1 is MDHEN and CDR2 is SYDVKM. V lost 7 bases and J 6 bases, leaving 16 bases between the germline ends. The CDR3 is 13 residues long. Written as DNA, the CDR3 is TGTGCCAGCACCAGTGTCGATCTCGGCGAGCAGTACTTC. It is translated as CASTSVDLGEQYF.

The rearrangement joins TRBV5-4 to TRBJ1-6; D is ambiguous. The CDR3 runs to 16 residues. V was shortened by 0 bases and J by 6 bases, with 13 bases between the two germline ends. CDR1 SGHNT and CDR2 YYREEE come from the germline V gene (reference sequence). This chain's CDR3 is CASSLGTGNGNSPLHF. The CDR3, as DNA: TGTGCCAGCAGCTTGGGAACCGGGAATGGTAATTCACCCCTCCACTTT.

The CDR3 nucleotides read TGTGCCAGCTCACCCTTAGCGGGAGAACTCAATGAGCAGTTCTTC. Translated, it gives CASSPLAGELNEQFF. This chain joins TRBV18 and TRBJ2-1, with TRBD2 matching over 9 bases. The CDR3 is 15 residues long. Germline V lookup: CDR1 KGHSH, CDR2 LQKENI. Trimming removed 3 bases from V and 6 bases from J; junction bases left unmatched: 6.